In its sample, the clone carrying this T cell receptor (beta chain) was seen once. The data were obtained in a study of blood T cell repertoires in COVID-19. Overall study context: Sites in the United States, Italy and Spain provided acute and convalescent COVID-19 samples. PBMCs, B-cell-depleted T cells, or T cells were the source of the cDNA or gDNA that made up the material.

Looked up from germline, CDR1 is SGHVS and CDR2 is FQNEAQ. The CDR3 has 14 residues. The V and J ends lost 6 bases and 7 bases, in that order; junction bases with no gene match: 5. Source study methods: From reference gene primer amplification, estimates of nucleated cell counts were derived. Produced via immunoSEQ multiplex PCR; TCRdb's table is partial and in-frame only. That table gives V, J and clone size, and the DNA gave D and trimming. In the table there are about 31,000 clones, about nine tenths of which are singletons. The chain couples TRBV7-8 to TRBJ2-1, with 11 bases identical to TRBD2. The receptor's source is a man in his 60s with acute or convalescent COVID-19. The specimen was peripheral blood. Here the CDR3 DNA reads TGTGCCAGCAGTACTAGCGGGAGCGTGAATGAGCAGTTCTTC. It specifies CASSTSGSVNEQFF.